The T cell receptor (beta chain) described here comes from a study of blood T cell repertoires in COVID-19 (dated by TCRdb to the early 2020s). Describing the broader study: Samples from collaborators originated in the United States, Italy and Spain and spanned both the acute and convalescent phases of COVID-19. Sample metadata almost always included a de-identified subject ID, COVID-19 status, age in years and sex. Subjects who had been exposed to COVID-19, were actively infected with it, or had recovered from it provided the deeply sampled blood TCRbeta repertoires that made up the dataset. The prospective study material was composed of cDNA or gDNA derived from T cells, B-cell-depleted T cells, or PBMCs. The repertoires were released in a freely available public database meant as a resource for research on the immune response to SARS-CoV-2. Where available, HLA class I and class II types were obtained from metadata supplied by the sample provider rather than from assay-based typing. The samples were drawn from the first 160 participants of the ongoing ImmuneRACE study and from about 1,200 subjects provided by 6 global collaborators.

V is reduced by 2 bases and J by 0 bases, leaving a spacing of 22 bases between them. Reading from cysteine to phenylalanine, the CDR3 counts 19 amino acids. The kept DNA is CDR3 alone, 57 bases in frame from the first base. The germline V gene sets CDR1 to MNHEY and CDR2 to SVGEGT. The paper's findings and limits, for the study overall: The amount of clinical and demographic metadata varied by source and participant and was provided uncurated.

The collaborating institutions used their own protocols to collect whole blood in K2EDTA tubes. For TCRbeta analysis, collaborator samples were shipped as frozen whole blood, as isolated PBMCs, or as DNA extracted from either sample type. TCRbeta CDR3 regions were amplified from genomic DNA by means of the immunoSEQ Assay, a bias-controlled multiplex PCR. Turning to the authors' computational methods: Nucleated cell counts per sample were estimated from amplification of reference gene primers within the assay. Sequence reads were collapsed and filtered to measure the absolute abundance of every unique TCRbeta CDR3 rearrangement. For each sample, productive Simpson clonality was calculated as the square root of Simpson's diversity index across productive rearrangements. This is the immuneACCESS table as TCRdb keeps it, with only in-frame sequences that have V and J called. A part of the clones is gone; compared with another copy, unresolved V genes explain less than half, and the rest is unexplained. V, J and clone size were drawn from that table, and D and trimming were deduced from the DNA. This sample holds around 40,000 clones; approximately 94% were observed only once. Approximately 4.1% of the sample comes from the top ten.

Turning to this clone: Its antigen is currently not known. No base qualities exist here, and no much larger clone lies one base off it.

The V gene is TRBV6-2 or TRBV6-3 and the J gene is TRBJ1-1; the best D guess is TRBD1, with 6 bases matching. The receptor was isolated from a human donor with active COVID-19. The donor label of this sample is uncertain. Sequences were obtained from peripheral blood. The CDR3 protein: CASSYRQIRGPKVNTEAFF. The DNA sequence is given as TGTGCCAGCAGTTACCGACAGATCAGGGGACCTAAAGTGAACACTGAAGCTTTCTTT.